This T cell receptor beta chain was identified in a study of synovial regulatory T cells in juvenile arthritis. The data were produced by immunoSEQ multiplex PCR, yet TCRdb's version contains in-frame clones alone and is incomplete. The listing records 10,000 or so clones. The CDR3 loop spans 15 amino acids. The DNA is not on file. In germline, CDR1 is SGHTA, CDR2 FQGNSA. V gene TRBV7-2 combines with J gene TRBJ2-5; the D gene TCRdb calls, TRBD2, cannot be checked with no DNA. Sequencing was carried out using Treg cells from blood. Subset reported: remaining (HLA-DR-negative) circulating blood Treg cells. The receptor's source is a donor younger than 30 with juvenile idiopathic arthritis. The CDR3 protein is CASSPAQGLRETQYF.